The 26 T cell receptor beta chains below were found in one sample sequenced in a study of T-cell reconstitution after alpha-beta-depleted transplantation in children. Unique molecular identifiers were built into the TCRbeta library. Via MiXCR, TCRdb re-called the PCR reads, giving one row per CDR3 protein. The table shows 800,000 to 1,000,000 distinct CDR3 sequences, with about 29% occurring only once. Here the sequenced sample was PBMCs, mostly from graft donor cells, taken 360 days after TCRalphabeta/CD19-depleted stem cell transplant. These receptors were taken from a boy less than two years old who had a stem cell transplant for SCID, so the T cells may come from the graft donor.

There are a few counts of this clonotype. This rearrangement joins TRBV12-3 or TRBV12-4 to TRBJ1-1; D is undetermined. V gave up 1 base and J gave up 1 base, with 7 bases separating them. The CDR3 is 14 amino acids. The CDR3 region has the DNA TGTGCCAGCAGTTTAGGCCGGGAGAACACTGAAGCTTTCTTT. Its protein product is CASSLGRENTEAFF.

This rearrangement joins TRBV7-2 to TRBJ2-3, with 7 bases that match TRBD2. J lost 4 bases, V lost 6 bases, and 10 bases had no gene match. The CDR3 contains 15 residues. CDR1 is SGHTA and CDR2 is FQGNSA in the germline V gene. As DNA, the CDR3 is TGTGCCAGCAGTCAACATGGGGGGGTCGCAGATACGCAGTATTTT. Its translation is CASSQHGGVADTQYF.

The rearrangement links TRBV29-1 to TRBJ2-1; D may be TRBD1 (6 bases). Per the germline V gene, CDR1 is SQVTM and CDR2 is ANQGSEA. The V end lost 4 bases, the J end lost 7 bases, and 14 bases lay between the germline ends. The CDR3 consists of 13 residues. Written as DNA, the CDR3 is TGCAGCGTTGCAGGGGATAGTGCGAATGAGCAGTTCTTC. The encoded protein is CSVAGDSANEQFF.

The chain has TRBV20-1 and TRBJ2-7, with D possibly TRBD1 on 6 matching bases. The V end lost 3 bases, the J end lost 2 bases, and 14 bases lay between the germline ends. Germline-derived CDR1 and CDR2 are DFQATT and SNEGSKA (reference sequence). The CDR3 is made up of 14 amino acids. The CDR3 here is CSARSSRGAYEQYF. The CDR3 coding sequence is TGCAGTGCTAGGTCTAGCAGGGGTGCCTACGAGCAGTACTTC.

Ten or more counts support this clonotype. One junction end does not reproduce the germline sequence, and a read error may be involved. The rearrangement joins TRBV12-3 or TRBV12-4 to TRBJ2-7, with a tentative D call TRBD2 (7 bases). The CDR3 consists of 14 residues. The DNA for the CDR3 is TGCGCCAGCAGCTTGGGGGGGCCCTCCTACGAGCAGTACTTC. Its translation is CASSLGGPSYEQYF.

The rearrangement links TRBV20-1 to TRBJ1-2, with D maybe TRBD1 (6 bases). V was pared by 7 bases and J by 8 bases, with 14 bases between. The CDR3 has 11 amino acids. Germline CDR1 is DFQATT and CDR2 is SNEGSKA (reference sequence). CDR3 loop: CSEEGDGGYTF. The CDR3 region has the DNA TGCAGTGAGGAGGGGGATGGCGGCTACACCTTC.

This clonotype appeared many times. One end of the junction is discordant with germline, which a read error may explain. The chain joins TRBV5-1 to TRBJ2-7; D may be TRBD1 or TRBD2 (5 bases each). Germline CDR1 and CDR2: SGHRS and YFSETQ. The CDR3 covers 12 residues. CDR3 DNA sequence: TGTGCCAGCAGTCGGGACGGCTACGAGCAGTACTTC. It is translated as CASSRDGYEQYF.

This clonotype has more than one count but fewer than ten. This rearrangement joins TRBV4-2 to TRBJ1-2; a weak D match, TRBD1 (5 bases). CDR3 length: 14 residues. Trimming removed 0 bases at V and 5 bases at J, with 10 bases between. In germline, CDR1 is LGHNA, CDR2 YNFKEQ. CDR3 loop: CASSQDMGGYGYTF. The CDR3 nucleotides read TGTGCCAGCAGCCAAGATATGGGGGGTTATGGCTACACCTTC.

At least ten counts were recorded for this clonotype. The J gene is TRBJ2-2, the V gene TRBV5-1, with D hard to call. The V end lost 1 base, the J end lost 5 bases, and 12 bases lay between the germline ends. Germline V CDR1 and CDR2: SGHRS, YFSETQ. The CDR3 contains 15 residues. This CDR3 reads CASSLSVLGTGELFF. The CDR3, as DNA: TGCGCCAGCAGCTTGAGTGTCCTGGGGACCGGGGAGCTGTTTTTT.

The chain carries TRBV20-1 and TRBJ2-1; the D gene is possibly TRBD2 (5 bases). Trimming took off 6 bases at V and 0 bases at J, with 12 bases between the two ends. Germline V lookup: CDR1 DFQATT, CDR2 SNEGSKA (reference sequence). This CDR3 is 14 amino acids long. In nucleotides, the CDR3 is TGCAGTGCCCAGAGCGGTTCCTCCTACAATGAGCAGTTCTTC. It encodes CSAQSGSSYNEQFF.

Only a few counts were recorded for this clonotype. The chain couples TRBV20-1 to TRBJ1-2; maybe TRBD1 (6 bases). V dropped 6 bases and J dropped 3 bases, with 11 bases sitting between them. Per germline, CDR1 DFQATT and CDR2 SNEGSKA (reference sequence). CDR3 length: 12 residues. The CDR3 loop reads CSAGGDDYGYTF. The CDR3 bases are TGCAGTGCGGGGGGCGACGACTATGGCTACACCTTC.

This sequence joins TRBV10-3 and TRBJ2-3; possible D gene TRBD1, 6 bases. The CDR3 contains 12 residues. Trimming took off 4 bases at V and 6 bases at J, with 8 bases between the two ends. Germline V gene sequence: CDR1 ENHRY, CDR2 SYGVKD. In nucleotides, the CDR3 is TGTGCCATCAGTGGGCAGGGGGATACGCAGTATTTT. Protein sequence: CAISGQGDTQYF.

This sequence joins TRBV6-5 and TRBJ2-1; 8 bases align to TRBD1. From germline, CDR1 is MNHEY and CDR2 SVGAGI. CDR3 length: 17 residues. V dropped 0 bases and J dropped 8; count of bases not matched to a gene: 12. CDR3 DNA sequence: TGTGCCAGCAGTTACTCGCGCAAGGACAGGGTTGGGGATGAGCAGTTCTTC. The encoded protein is CASSYSRKDRVGDEQFF.

This clonotype came up a few times. The chain is built from TRBV7-2 and TRBJ2-3; D remains unclear. The V end lost 6 bases, the J end lost 5 bases, and 18 bases lay between the germline ends. The germline V gene encodes CDR1 SGHTA and CDR2 FQGNSA. The CDR3 length is 15 residues. The CDR3 protein is CASSPLLRSLDTQYF. In DNA form, the CDR3 reads TGTGCCAGCAGTCCACTTCTCCGGTCCCTAGATACGCAGTATTTT.

The chain combines TRBV27 with TRBJ2-7; the D is unclear. The CDR3 is 13 residues long. V dropped 4 bases and J dropped 1 base, with 8 bases sitting between them. Germline CDR1 reads MNHEY; CDR2 reads SMNVEV (reference sequence). Here the CDR3 DNA reads TGTGCCAGCAGTTCGACAACATCCTACGAGCAGTACTTC. Translation gives CASSSTTSYEQYF.

This clonotype was found once. This chain uses TRBV7-2 with TRBJ2-1, with D perhaps TRBD2 (6 bases). The CDR3 consists of 17 residues. The V end lost 0 bases, the J end lost 3 bases, and 15 bases lay between the germline ends. Per germline, CDR1 SGHTA and CDR2 FQGNSA. DNA for the CDR3: TGTGCCAGCAGCTTAGCGATCGGGGGTCGAGTCTACAATGAGCAGTTCTTC. Translating gives CASSLAIGGRVYNEQFF.

This chain uses TRBV12-3 or TRBV12-4 with TRBJ1-2, with D hard to call. CDR3 length: 14 amino acids. The V end lost 6 bases, the J end lost 8 bases, and 19 bases lay between the germline ends. This chain's CDR3 is CASSWRLGIQGYTF. The DNA of the CDR3 is TGTGCCAGCAGCTGGCGCCTCGGGATTCAGGGCTACACCTTC.

This clonotype was found a few times. V usage is TRBV4-2 and J usage is TRBJ2-1; 8 bases line up with TRBD1. Germline loops: CDR1 LGHNA, CDR2 YNFKEQ. J lost 2 bases, V lost 4 bases, and 4 bases had no gene match. The CDR3 contains 15 residues. This chain's CDR3 is CASSPPTGAYNEQFF. In DNA form, the CDR3 reads TGTGCCAGCAGCCCCCCGACAGGGGCCTACAATGAGCAGTTCTTC.

A few counts support this clonotype. This sequence joins TRBV4-2 and TRBJ2-7, with D maybe TRBD1 (6 bases). Germline loops: CDR1 LGHNA, CDR2 YNFKEQ. The CDR3 has 12 residues. V was cut by 7 bases and J by 2 bases, with 9 bases left in between. In DNA, the CDR3 is TGTGCCAGCACCGGGACAACCTACGAGCAGTACTTC. It yields the protein CASTGTTYEQYF.

This clonotype was recorded at least ten times. V usage is TRBV4-3 and J usage is TRBJ1-2, with no clear D. The germline CDR1 and CDR2 sequences are LGHNA and YSLEER. The CDR3 sequence is 14 residues long. V gave up 0 bases and J gave up 4 bases, with 9 bases separating them. As DNA, the CDR3 is TGCGCCAGCAGCCAAGATGGAACAGTCTATGGCTACACCTTC. Translating gives CASSQDGTVYGYTF.

This clonotype occurred a few times. The chain employs TRBV4-3 and TRBJ2-3; D uncertain. Germline V gives CDR1 LGHNA, CDR2 YSLEER. This CDR3 spans 13 amino acids. Deletions cut 0 bases from V and 4 bases from J, with 5 bases between. DNA of the CDR3: TGCGCCAGCAGCCAAGATCTTCCAGATACGCAGTATTTT. It encodes CASSQDLPDTQYF.

This sequence joins TRBV6-1 and TRBJ1-6; D uncertain. CDR1 is MNHNS, CDR2 SASEGT, per germline. The V end lost 2 bases, the J end lost 5 bases, and 10 bases lay between the germline ends. The CDR3 is made up of 15 amino acids. The CDR3 bases are TGTGCCAGCAGTGAACGCCAGCCCGATAATTCACCCCTCCACTTT. Translated, it gives CASSERQPDNSPLHF.

Worth noting for this clonotype: A much larger clone differs by one base, so this may be a read error. This CDR3 fails to terminate in the conserved phenylalanine or tryptophan, so it likely reflects a read error. The gene calls are TRBV5-1 and TRBJ1-5; D is undetermined. This CDR3 comprises 16 residues. From germline, CDR1 is SGHRS and CDR2 YFSETQ. With 1 base removed from V and 1 base from J, the gap between germline ends came to 12 bases. CDR3 in amino acids: CASSLYGLESNQPQHV. For the CDR3, the DNA is TGCGCCAGCAGCTTGTACGGACTGGAAAGCAATCAGCCCCAGCATGTT.

In its sample, this clonotype was seen a few times. This chain connects TRBV6-5 to TRBJ2-5, with 7 bases lining up with TRBD1. The germline gives CDR1 MNHEY, CDR2 SVGAGI. The CDR3 consists of 13 residues. V shed 2 bases, J shed 4 bases, and the junction held 1 base outside the gene matches. The CDR3 here is CASSYNRGETQYF. DNA for the CDR3: TGTGCCAGCAGTTACAACAGGGGAGAGACCCAGTACTTC.

The chain couples TRBV12-3 or TRBV12-4 to TRBJ2-5, with TRBD1 matching 8 bases. This CDR3 region has 17 residues. The junction had 17 bases not matched to a gene; V was cut back by 6 bases and J by 5 bases. The CDR3 DNA follows: TGTGCCAGCAGCCTTGGGACACCAGACAGGGGCCAGGAGACCCAGTACTTC. Protein sequence: CASSLGTPDRGQETQYF.

V gene TRBV12-3 or TRBV12-4 combines with J gene TRBJ2-7; the D gene is possibly TRBD1 (6 bases). V was clipped by 6 bases and J by 0 bases, with 18 bases between them. CDR3 size: 16 residues. The DNA for the CDR3 is TGTGCCAGCAGCCCTCAGGGACACCTTTACTCCTACGAGCAGTACTTC. It specifies CASSPQGHLYSYEQYF.